This T cell receptor (beta chain) was recovered during a study of spatial heterogeneity in lung cancer. This CDR3 has 15 amino acids. Unmatched junction bases numbered 3, after V lost 3 bases and J lost 6 bases. Germline V gives CDR1 KGHDR, CDR2 SFDVKD. Stated time point: sample taken at primary tumor resection. Unsorted tumor, nontumor lung tissue or cryopreserved PBMC supplied the whole RNA. In this sample, this clonotype turned up many times. TCRdb ran MiXCR on the 5' RACE reads and lists one entry per CDR3 protein. Of under 30,000 distinct CDR3 sequences in the sample, less than 3.5% were seen once.

Sequenced material: PBMCs, taken at surgery. This sequence originates from a female donor with early-stage non-small cell lung cancer. The gene calls are TRBV24-1 and TRBJ2-3, with TRBD2 matching over 12 bases. This CDR3 reads CATSDHTSGRDTQYF. The CDR3 region has the DNA TGTGCCACCAGTGATCACACTAGCGGGAGGGATACGCAGTATTTT.